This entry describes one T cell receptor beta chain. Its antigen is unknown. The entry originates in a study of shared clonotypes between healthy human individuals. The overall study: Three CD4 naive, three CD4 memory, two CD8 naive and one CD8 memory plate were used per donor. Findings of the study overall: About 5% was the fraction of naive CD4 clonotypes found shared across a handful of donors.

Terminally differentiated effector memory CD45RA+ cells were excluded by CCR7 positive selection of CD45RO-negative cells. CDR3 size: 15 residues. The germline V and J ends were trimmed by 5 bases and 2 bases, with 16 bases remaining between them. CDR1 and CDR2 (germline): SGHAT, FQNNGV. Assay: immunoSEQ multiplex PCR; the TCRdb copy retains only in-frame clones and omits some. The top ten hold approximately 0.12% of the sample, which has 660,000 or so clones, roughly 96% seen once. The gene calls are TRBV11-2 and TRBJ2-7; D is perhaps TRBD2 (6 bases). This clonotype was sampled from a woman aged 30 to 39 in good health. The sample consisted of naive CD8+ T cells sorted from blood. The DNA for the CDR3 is TGTGCCAGCAGCCCCCCCTCGCGGGATACCTACGAGCAGTACTTC. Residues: CASSPPSRDTYEQYF.